The sequence of this T cell receptor beta chain was determined in a study of T cell changes during pregnancy in multiple sclerosis. Assay used: immunoSEQ multiplex PCR; TCRdb lists only in-frame clones, some missing. The sample consists of about 79,000 clones, about 90% of them appearing once. Germline CDR1 SGHRS, CDR2 YFSETQ. Deletions cut 3 bases from V and 1 base from J, with 7 bases between. The CDR3 length is 13 residues. This TCR was recovered from a female donor with multiple sclerosis, enrolled in a pregnancy study. The chain links TRBV5-1 to TRBJ1-1; D may be TRBD1 (6 bases). Sequencing used CD4+ T cells from peripheral blood mononuclear cells, obtained in the second trimester of pregnancy. The CDR3 DNA sequence: TGCGCCAGCAGCTGGGGACAGAACACTGAAGCTTTCTTT. Translating it yields CASSWGQNTEAFF.